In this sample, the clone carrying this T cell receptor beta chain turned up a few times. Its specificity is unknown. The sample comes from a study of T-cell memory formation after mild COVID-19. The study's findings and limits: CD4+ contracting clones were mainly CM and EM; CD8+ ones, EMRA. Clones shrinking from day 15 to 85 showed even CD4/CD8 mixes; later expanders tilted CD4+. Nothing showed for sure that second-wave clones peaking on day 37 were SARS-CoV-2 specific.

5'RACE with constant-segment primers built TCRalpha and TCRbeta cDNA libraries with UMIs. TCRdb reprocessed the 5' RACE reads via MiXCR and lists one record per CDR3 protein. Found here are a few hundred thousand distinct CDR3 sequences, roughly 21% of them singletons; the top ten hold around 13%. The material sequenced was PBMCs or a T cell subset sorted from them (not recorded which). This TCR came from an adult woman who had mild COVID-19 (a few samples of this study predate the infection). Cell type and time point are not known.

Here the CDR3 reads CSAGTSGRETQYF. The CDR3 DNA is TGCAGTGCTGGGACTAGCGGGAGAGAGACCCAGTACTTC. This chain joins TRBV20-1 and TRBJ2-5; 14 bases map to TRBD2. Germline CDR1 and CDR2: DFQATT and SNEGSKA (reference sequence). The CDR3 totals 13 residues. The V and J ends lost 5 bases and 4 bases, in that order; junction bases with no gene match: 0.